The following is a T cell receptor (beta chain) sequence with its context. Its antigen is still unknown. The record originates from a study of T cell responses to AZD1222 COVID-19 vaccine. The germline V gene has CDR1 WNHNN and CDR2 SYGVQD (reference sequence). V was pared by 4 bases and J by 2 bases, with 5 bases between. The CDR3 is 12 amino acids. Assay used: immunoSEQ multiplex PCR; TCRdb lists only in-frame clones, some missing. The sample holds 90,000 to 95,000 clones, roughly 90% seen once. Broader study findings: Spike-spanning, vaccine-associated CD4 TCRs were dominant at 160-218 and 743-854. Just a handful of people given AZD1222 tested seropositive at baseline.

The TCR originated in an adult who received the AZD1222 COVID-19 vaccine. Specimen: peripheral blood, collected 28 days after the second AZD1222 dose. The chain links TRBV10-1 to TRBJ2-5, with TRBD1 as a possible D gene (5 bases). CDR3 coding DNA: TGCGCCAGCAGTGGACAGCAAGAGACCCAGTACTTC. The encoded protein is CASSGQQETQYF.